This record looks at one T cell receptor beta chain sequence and its context. Its specificity is not known. The primer mix had 60 Vbeta and 13 Jbeta primers. Clones were sequenced by immunoSEQ multiplex PCR, and TCRdb holds only the in-frame ones, with some missing. Of roughly 140,000 clones in the sample, nearly 80% were seen once. These data are taken from a study of cytomegalovirus exposure and HLA in healthy donors. Study-wide points: The classifier, whose performance was assessed in both the original and validation cohorts, reportedly diagnosed cytomegalovirus status with high specificity and sensitivity. Later on, an analysis found that several of the most significant clusters appeared to be linked to common viral pathogens, which included parvovirus B19. Most TCR beta V segments were productive about 90% or about 30% of the time in an earlier analysis. Later analysis suggested most CMV-associated TCR beta chains were HLA-restricted.

Sequencing was performed on PBMCs. The source of this sequence is a male donor in good health and CMV-seronegative.

This CDR3 is CASSLGQGPAYEQYF. The DNA of the CDR3 is TGTGCCAGCAGCTTAGGGCAGGGGCCCGCCTACGAGCAGTACTTC. The V and J genes are TRBV7-2 and TRBJ2-7, with D perhaps matching TRBD1 (6 bases). CDR3 size: 15 residues. In germline, CDR1 is SGHTA, CDR2 FQGNSA. V lost 1 base and J 2 bases, leaving 12 bases between the germline ends.